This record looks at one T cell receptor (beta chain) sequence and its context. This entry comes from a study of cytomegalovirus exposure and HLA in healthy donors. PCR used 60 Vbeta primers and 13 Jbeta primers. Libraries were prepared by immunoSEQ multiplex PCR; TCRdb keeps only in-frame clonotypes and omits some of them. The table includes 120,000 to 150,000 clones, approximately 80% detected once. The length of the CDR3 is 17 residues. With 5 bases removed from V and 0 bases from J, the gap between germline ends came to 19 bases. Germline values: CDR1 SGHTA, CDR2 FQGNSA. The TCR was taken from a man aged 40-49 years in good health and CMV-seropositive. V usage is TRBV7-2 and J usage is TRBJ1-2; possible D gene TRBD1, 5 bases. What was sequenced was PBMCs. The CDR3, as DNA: TGTGCCAGCAGCCCACAGCCTGGGCAGGGCTCTAACTATGGCTACACCTTC. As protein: CASSPQPGQGSNYGYTF.